The 5 T cell receptor beta chains below come from one sample, sequenced in a study of cytomegalovirus exposure and HLA in healthy donors. PCR was performed using 60 Vbeta and 13 Jbeta primers. Repertoires were generated with immunoSEQ multiplex PCR, while TCRdb's copy carries only in-frame clones and drops some. This sample has approximately 150,000 clones, with approximately 84% found just once. The source material was PBMCs. The source is a woman aged 40-49 years in good health and CMV-seropositive.

This clone showed up many times. V gene TRBV5-4 combines with J gene TRBJ2-7, with 11 bases that match TRBD2. The V gene end was trimmed by 5 bases and the J gene end by 6 bases; junction bases not matched to a gene: 16. CDR1 is SGHNT, CDR2 YYREEE, per germline (reference sequence). The CDR3 totals 17 residues. The CDR3 DNA is TGTGCCAGCAGGCTGGCGTCGACTAGCGGGGCGACTAGCGAGCAGTACTTC. It yields the protein CASRLASTSGATSEQYF. The full variable domain, with the rest looked up from reference TRBV5-4 and TRBJ2-7, is ETGVTQSPTHLIKTRGQQVTLRCSSQSGHNTVSWYQQALGQGPQFIFQYYREEENGRGNFPPRFSGLQFPNYSSELNVNALELDDSALYLCASRLASTSGATSEQYFGPGTRLTVT.

The rearrangement uses TRBV6-1 and TRBJ2-5; possibly TRBD1 for D (6 bases). V lost 2 bases to trimming and J lost 6 bases, with 7 bases between them. CDR1 is MNHNS, CDR2 SASEGT, per germline. The CDR3 is 12 residues long. The CDR3 nucleotides are TGTGCCAGCAGTGAACAGGGGAAGACCCAGTACTTC. It specifies CASSEQGKTQYF.

This clone was found a few times. This chain joins TRBV27 and TRBJ1-5; 8 nucleotides agree with TRBD1. In germline, CDR1 is MNHEY, CDR2 SMNVEV (reference sequence). The junction had 8 bases not matched to a gene; V was cut back by 10 bases and J by 6 bases. This CDR3 is 13 amino acids long. CDR3 sequence: CATSGGRGQPQHF. The CDR3 DNA follows: TGTGCCACCTCAGGGGGCCGGGGTCAGCCCCAGCATTTT.

J is TRBJ1-1 and V is TRBV11-1; a weak D match, TRBD1 (6 bases). Germline values: CDR1 SGHAT, CDR2 FQDESV (reference sequence). CDR3 length: 14 residues. V was cut by 4 bases and J by 5 bases, with 14 bases left in between. The CDR3 sequence: CASSSFRGRTEAFF. In DNA form, the CDR3 reads TGTGCCAGCAGCTCTTTCAGGGGTAGAACTGAAGCTTTCTTT.

The gene calls are TRBV2 and TRBJ2-5; no clear D. The V end was cut by 8 bases, the J end by 5 bases, with 9 bases between. The CDR3 sequence is 11 residues long. In germline, CDR1 is SNHLY, CDR2 FYNNEI. This chain's CDR3 is CASLLGETQYF. The CDR3 region has the DNA TGTGCCAGCCTCCTCGGGGAGACCCAGTACTTC.